This T cell receptor (beta chain) was documented in a study of T-cell reconstitution after alpha-beta-depleted transplantation in children. Study results and caveats: TCRbeta diversity was high at day 60 in some patients (a result of surviving recipient T cells and thymic progenitors).

It was with unique molecular identifiers that the TCRbeta library was prepared. One entry per CDR3 protein results from TCRdb running MiXCR on the PCR reads. This sample yields more than 400,000 distinct CDR3 sequences, of which over 9.5% are seen a single time; 14% belongs to the top ten. The V end lost 4 bases, the J end lost 4 bases, and 11 bases lay between the germline ends. The germline V gene has CDR1 SGHRS and CDR2 YFSETQ. The CDR3 consists of 13 residues. This clonotype was counted many times. Its matching antigen is unknown. The J gene is TRBJ2-5, the V gene TRBV5-1, with D possibly TRBD1 on 6 matching bases. Sequencing was performed on PBMCs, mostly from graft donor cells, taken 180 days after TCRalphabeta/CD19-depleted stem cell transplant. The clonotype originates from a female patient aged 2-9 years who had a stem cell transplant for aplastic anemia, so the T cells may come from the graft donor. The CDR3 DNA reads TGCGCCAGCAGCCCGATAGGGGGAGAGACCCAGTACTTC. Protein product: CASSPIGGETQYF.